This record looks at one TCR beta chain sequence and its context. Its antigen is currently not known. No per-base quality is available; no much larger clone lies one base away. This sample stems from a study of cytomegalovirus exposure and HLA in healthy donors listed by TCRdb under 2017. With regard to the full study: An earlier analysis of approximately 600 of the donors reported about 250 Gb of sequence data and some 100 million unique TCR beta sequences from 150 million to 200 million T cells. Roughly 290 gigabases of sequencing data and around 85 million unique TCR sequences made up an early release that covered 500 to 650 HLA-typed donors. Among the roughly 400 genotyped donors, around 81% belonged to the genetic ancestry cluster associated with self-reported Caucasian donors. The study aimed to test whether signatures of past pathogen exposure could be identified by cataloging public T cell receptors. The study profiled the T cell repertoires of about 720 subjects by immunosequencing and related them to cytomegalovirus serostatus. Along with the approximately 670-subject first cohort, a separate validation cohort of about 110 different subjects was used. The study combined high-throughput TCR immunosequencing, statistical association of individual TCRs with disease status, and machine learning to predict cytomegalovirus infection status. In a later analysis, previously published TCR beta repertoires from fewer than 750 donors were re-analyzed and high-resolution HLA genotyping was added so that TCR occurrence patterns could be studied. The later analysis used no new phenotypic data to find candidate immune exposures, relying instead on TCR beta sequences and their occurrence across donors. An earlier analysis of 500 to 650 of the donors applied high-throughput TCR beta sequencing to assess whether each TCR beta V gene segment acted as functional or pseudogenic. Alongside the repertoire data, information on donor age, sex, ethnicity and CMV serostatus was compiled. A later genetic analysis used genome-wide SNP genotypes for about 60% of the 666 donors, treating that subset as a discovery cohort. All discovery cohort repertoires had been generated using a single sequencing platform. Both class I and class II loci were covered by HLA typing, at four-digit resolution. Typing coverage varied by locus: roughly 620-640 donors for A, B, C, DRB1 and DQB1; roughly 500 for DQA1; 606 for DPA1; approximately 470 for DPB1. Roughly 5 DR-DQ haplotypes were handled as single units for association and clustering because linkage in the cohort was strong. Among under 450 genotyped donors of the cohort, an average of about 240,000 unique TCR beta nucleotide sequences were sequenced per donor, roughly 18% of them non-productive. The paper's findings and limits, for the study overall: Broadly in line with IMGT annotations, most TCR beta V segments showed up in productive rearrangements about 87% or about 30% of the time in an earlier analysis of around 600 of the donors. A later analysis associated 15,000 or so TCR beta sequences with specific HLA alleles at a false discovery rate of 0.05. CMV serostatus was the only immune exposure information available for the cohort. This cohort had only TCR beta chains sequenced, and the lack of alpha or paired-chain data limited which features could be detected. A further reported finding was that TCR beta sequences accurately predicted the HLA-A and HLA-B alleles for most subjects in the first cohort. According to a later analysis, parvovirus B19, influenza, CMV and Epstein-Barr virus appeared linked to several top co-occurrence clusters. Linkage disequilibrium might explain the correlated functional status among segregating V segments, but an unknown experimental factor could not be ruled out. The earlier analysis of almost 600 of the donors excluded 15 to 20 rarely observed V segments, including chromosome 9 orphons, because counts were too low. A later analysis found that TCR association rates varied across HLA loci, with DRB1 alleles showing the most associated TCRs and HLA-C alleles the fewest. Assigning TCR associations to individual alleles was difficult when HLA alleles, especially DR and DQ, strongly co-occurred. Compared with equally common non-associated chains, HLA-associated TCR beta chains in a later analysis were more clonally expanded and had lower generation probabilities. In a later genetic analysis, fewer N-insertions in productive TCRs were reported among donors in an Asian-associated ancestry cluster than the 666-donor mean. Most TCR sequences were seen in very few donors, while some public TCRs were found in many individuals. Because HLA typing was unavailable for some donors at each locus, only the typed subset was used in association tests. V-gene and J-gene trimming of TCR beta chains was associated with a missense DCLRE1C variant in a later genetic analysis, and the association was replicated in an independent cohort. Three of the identified cytomegalovirus-associated TCR beta chains were confirmed in vitro to be specific for cytomegalovirus antigens. A group of highly shared sequence variants was considered likely to be a technical artifact of the sequencing pipeline. Most CMV-associated TCR beta chains appeared to be HLA-restricted in a later analysis, and the HLA associations seemed to be driven largely by CMV exposure. Some IMGT-functional V segments, including TRBV6-2 and TRBV6-3, could not be distinguished by the 87-base-pair reads and were therefore excluded. According to the authors, the approach could potentially be generalized to other disease states and immunological phenotypes. Roughly uniform sequencing depth across donors was assumed in presence/absence analyses, although this assumption may not hold. The classifier was reported to diagnose cytomegalovirus status with high specificity and sensitivity in both the original cohort and the validation cohort. In the study, approximately 160 TCR beta chains were listed as associated with cytomegalovirus.

V loses 3 bases of germline sequence and J loses 7 bases, and the interval between the two ends is 13 bases. In the germline V gene, CDR1 corresponds to MDHEN and CDR2 to SYDVKM. Including the terminal cysteine and phenylalanine, the CDR3 comprises 14 residues. Only the CDR3 portion is preserved as DNA: 42 bases, with reading frame beginning at the first base. Libraries were built with the immunoSEQ multiplex PCR assay. A mixture of 60 forward primers for TCR Vbeta segments and 13 reverse primers for TCR Jbeta segments was used in the multiplex PCR. A multiplex PCR assay on genomic DNA amplified the CDR3 region of rearranged TCR beta genes. On the Illumina HiSeq System, the amplified TCR beta libraries were sequenced as 87-base-pair reads. Regarding the original processing steps: A later analysis tallied roughly 80 million unique TCR beta chains across the 700 or so repertoires, and about 12 million of those chains were shared by two or more donors. A nearest-neighbor algorithm error-corrected the raw reads and collapsed the reads into unique sequences, merging closely related sequences to remove PCR and sequencing errors. Alignment of CDR3 sequences to IMGT reference sequences was used to assign V, D and J gene segments. For a sequence to be retained, a match of at least six nucleotides to both a V gene segment and a J gene segment was required. Rearrangements were classified as productive when the CDR3 lacked stop codons and remained in frame with V and J, and all other rearrangements were classified as non-productive. Following IMGT convention, CDR3 was defined as the stretch from the second conserved V-encoded cysteine to the conserved J-encoded phenylalanine. In an earlier analysis of around 570 of the donors, sequences lacking an unambiguous match to a single V gene segment were excluded. An earlier analysis of fewer than 650 of the donors classified V segments as functional when productive rearrangements were above 56.7% and as segregating when the standard deviation between donors was above 5%. To diagnose cytomegalovirus status from the catalog of TCR beta chain sequences, a statistical classification framework was built. V and J gene assignment, in a later analysis, came from comparing TCR nucleotide sequences with IMGT/GENE-DB human TR gene sequences. The TCRdist pipeline was used in a later analysis to assign CDR3 sequences and most-parsimonious VDJ recombination scenarios. In a later analysis, every TCR beta chain was defined by the combination of its CDR3 amino acid sequence and its V-gene family, and reads without a unique V-gene family were dropped. A later analysis removed 592 highly shared, low-generation-probability nucleotide sequences to deal with suspected cross-contamination and a sequencing artifact. A later analysis calculated a clonal expansion index for each public chain from normalized within-repertoire ranks of inferred template counts. In a later analysis, generation probabilities were computed using a VDJ recombination model fitted to out-of-frame rearrangements, and the results were checked against IGoR. In a later analysis, hypergeometric tests were used to score TCR-TCR, TCR-HLA and TCR-CMV co-occurrence, with a repertoire-size bias correction applied to TCR pairs. To estimate false discovery rates, a later analysis permuted the HLA or CMV assignments 20 times. In a later analysis, co-occurring TCRs were grouped using DBSCAN, and TCRdist sequence similarity was added for clustering within HLA-allele-positive subsets. Co-occurrence clustering excluded repertoires with fewer than 30,000 or more than 120,000 public chains, plus five with anomalous nucleotide sharing. The table was pulled from immuneACCESS by TCRdb, which kept in-frame rearrangements only. Such tables lose some clones; where checked, under half of the loss comes from unresolved V genes, and the rest has no known cause. For V, J and clone size, that table is used; D and trimming come from the DNA. Recorded for this sample are 130,000 or so clones; around four fifths of them occurred a single time. The ten largest clones capture around 5% of the sample.

The cohort consisted of 666 healthy bone marrow donors. At the time of sampling, every cohort member was nominally healthy, though immune exposures that went unrecorded were likely present. The donor was CMV seronegative and belonged to the group of under 400 seronegative cohort members. A peripheral blood sample was collected from each donor, and TCR beta sequencing was performed on peripheral blood mononuclear cells. Genomic DNA extraction from the blood cell samples was performed with the Qiagen DNeasy Blood Extraction Kit. The chain is encoded by TRBV28 joined to TRBJ2-1, with a tentative D gene TRBD1 over 7 matching bases. The receptor was isolated from a young man in good health and CMV-seronegative. The sequencing input was PBMCs. CDR3 protein: CASSFEPGGNEQFF. The DNA reads TGTGCCAGCAGTTTCGAACCAGGGGGGAATGAGCAGTTCTTC.